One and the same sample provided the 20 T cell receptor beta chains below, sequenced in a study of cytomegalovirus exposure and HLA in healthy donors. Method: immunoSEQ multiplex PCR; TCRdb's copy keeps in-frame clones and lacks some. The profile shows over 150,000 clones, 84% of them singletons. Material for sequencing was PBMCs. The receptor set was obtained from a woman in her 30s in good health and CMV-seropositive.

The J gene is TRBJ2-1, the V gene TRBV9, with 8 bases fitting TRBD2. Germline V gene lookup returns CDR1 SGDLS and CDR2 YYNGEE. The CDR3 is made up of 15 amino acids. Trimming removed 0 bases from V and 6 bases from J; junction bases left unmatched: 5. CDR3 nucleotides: TGTGCCAGCAGCGTAGACCAGCGGGAGACCAATGAGCAGTTCTTC. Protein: CASSVDQRETNEQFF.

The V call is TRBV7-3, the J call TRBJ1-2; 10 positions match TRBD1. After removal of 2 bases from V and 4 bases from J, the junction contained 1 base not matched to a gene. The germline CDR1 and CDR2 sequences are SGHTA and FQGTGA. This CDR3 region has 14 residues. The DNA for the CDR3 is TGTGCCAGCAGCTTAGACAGGGGGCTCTATGGCTACACCTTC. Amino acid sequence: CASSLDRGLYGYTF.

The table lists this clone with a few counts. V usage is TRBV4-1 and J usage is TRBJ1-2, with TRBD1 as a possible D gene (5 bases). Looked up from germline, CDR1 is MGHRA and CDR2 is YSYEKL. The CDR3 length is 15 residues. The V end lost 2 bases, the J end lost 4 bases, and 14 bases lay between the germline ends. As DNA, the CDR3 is TGCGCCAGCAGCCAACGGGCAGGGTATTTCTATGGCTACACCTTC. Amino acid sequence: CASSQRAGYFYGYTF.

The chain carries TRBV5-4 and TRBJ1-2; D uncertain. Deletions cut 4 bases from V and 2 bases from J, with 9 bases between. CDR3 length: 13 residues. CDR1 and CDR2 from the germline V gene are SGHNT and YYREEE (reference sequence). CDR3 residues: CASSPGENYGYTF. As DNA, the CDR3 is TGTGCCAGCAGCCCGGGAGAAAACTATGGCTACACCTTC. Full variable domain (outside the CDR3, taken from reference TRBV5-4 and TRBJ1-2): ETGVTQSPTHLIKTRGQQVTLRCSSQSGHNTVSWYQQALGQGPQFIFQYYREEENGRGNFPPRFSGLQFPNYSSELNVNALELDDSALYLCASSPGENYGYTFGSGTRLTVV.

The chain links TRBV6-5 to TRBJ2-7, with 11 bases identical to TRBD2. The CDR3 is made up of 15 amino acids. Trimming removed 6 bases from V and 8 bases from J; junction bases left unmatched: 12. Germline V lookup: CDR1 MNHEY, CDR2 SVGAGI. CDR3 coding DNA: TGTGCCAGCAGCCCACAACTAGCGGGAGCGGCCCAGCAGTACTTC. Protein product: CASSPQLAGAAQQYF.

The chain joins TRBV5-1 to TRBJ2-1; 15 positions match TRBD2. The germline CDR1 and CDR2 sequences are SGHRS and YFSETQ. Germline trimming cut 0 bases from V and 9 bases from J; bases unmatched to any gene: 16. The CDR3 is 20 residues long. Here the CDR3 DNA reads TGCGCCAGCAGCTTGGCCAAGATGTTAAGCGGACTAGCGGGAGGGTTTGAGCAGTTCTTC. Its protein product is CASSLAKMLSGLAGGFEQFF. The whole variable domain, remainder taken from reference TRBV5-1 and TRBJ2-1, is KAGVTQTPRYLIKTRGQQVTLSCSPISGHRSVSWYQQTPGQGLQFLFEYFSETQRNKGNFPGRFSGRQFSNSRSEMNVSTLELGDSALYLCASSLAKMLSGLAGGFEQFFGPGTRLTVL.

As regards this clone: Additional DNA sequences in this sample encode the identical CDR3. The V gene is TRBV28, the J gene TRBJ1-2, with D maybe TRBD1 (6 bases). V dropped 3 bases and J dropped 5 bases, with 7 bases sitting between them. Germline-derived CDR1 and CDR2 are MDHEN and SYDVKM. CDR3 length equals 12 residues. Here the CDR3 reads CASSLTGYGYTF. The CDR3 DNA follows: TGTGCCAGCAGTTTGACAGGATATGGCTACACCTTC.

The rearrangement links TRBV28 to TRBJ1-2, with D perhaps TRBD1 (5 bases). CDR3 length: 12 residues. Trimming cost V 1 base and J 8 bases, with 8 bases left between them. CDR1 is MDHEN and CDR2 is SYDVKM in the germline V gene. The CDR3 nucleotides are TGTGCCAGCAGTTTATTGACAGTGGGCTACACCTTC. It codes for CASSLLTVGYTF.

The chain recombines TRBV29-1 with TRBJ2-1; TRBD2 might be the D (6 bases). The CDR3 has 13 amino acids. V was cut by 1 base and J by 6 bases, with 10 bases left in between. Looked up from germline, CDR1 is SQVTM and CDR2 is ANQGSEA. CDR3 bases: TGCAGCGTTGAAGGGACTAAAGGCAATGAGCAGTTCTTC. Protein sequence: CSVEGTKGNEQFF.

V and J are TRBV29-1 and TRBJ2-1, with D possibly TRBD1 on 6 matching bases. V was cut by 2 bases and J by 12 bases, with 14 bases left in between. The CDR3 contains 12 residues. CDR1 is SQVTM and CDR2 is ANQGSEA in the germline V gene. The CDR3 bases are TGCAGCGTTGAACAAACAGGGATGGGGCAGTTCTTC. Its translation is CSVEQTGMGQFF.

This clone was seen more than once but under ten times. The CDR3 loop reads CSAGTSNQPQHF. DNA for the CDR3: TGCAGCGCTGGGACTTCCAATCAGCCCCAGCATTTT. The V and J genes are TRBV29-1 and TRBJ1-5; possible D gene TRBD1, 5 bases. This CDR3 has 12 residues. V shed 7 bases and J shed 3 bases, with 10 bases lying between them. Germline CDR1 is SQVTM and CDR2 is ANQGSEA.

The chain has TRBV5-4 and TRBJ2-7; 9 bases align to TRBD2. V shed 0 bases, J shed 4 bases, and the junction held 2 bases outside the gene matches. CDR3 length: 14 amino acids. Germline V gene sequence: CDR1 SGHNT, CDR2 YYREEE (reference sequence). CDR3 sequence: CASSLDSGSYEQYF. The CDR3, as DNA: TGTGCCAGCAGCTTGGATAGCGGGAGTTACGAGCAGTACTTC.

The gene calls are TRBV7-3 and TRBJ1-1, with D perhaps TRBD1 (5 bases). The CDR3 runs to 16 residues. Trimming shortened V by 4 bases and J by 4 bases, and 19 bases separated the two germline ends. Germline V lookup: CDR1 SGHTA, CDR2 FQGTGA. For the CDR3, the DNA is TGTGCCAGCAGCTCCAAAGCATCGCTCGGGGGCACTGAAGCTTTCTTT. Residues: CASSSKASLGGTEAFF.

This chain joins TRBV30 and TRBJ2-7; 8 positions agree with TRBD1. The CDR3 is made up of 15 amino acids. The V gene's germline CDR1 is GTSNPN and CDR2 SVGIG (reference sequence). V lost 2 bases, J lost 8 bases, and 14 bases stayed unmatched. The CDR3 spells CAWSPMGQVVRKQYF. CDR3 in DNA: TGTGCCTGGAGTCCCATGGGACAGGTTGTAAGGAAGCAGTACTTC.

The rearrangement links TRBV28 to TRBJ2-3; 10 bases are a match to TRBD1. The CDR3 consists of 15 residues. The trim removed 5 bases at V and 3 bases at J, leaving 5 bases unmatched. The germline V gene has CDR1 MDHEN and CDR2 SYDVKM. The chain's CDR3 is CASSPRDRGTDTQYF. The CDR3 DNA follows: TGTGCCAGCAGTCCCCGGGACAGGGGAACAGATACGCAGTATTTT.

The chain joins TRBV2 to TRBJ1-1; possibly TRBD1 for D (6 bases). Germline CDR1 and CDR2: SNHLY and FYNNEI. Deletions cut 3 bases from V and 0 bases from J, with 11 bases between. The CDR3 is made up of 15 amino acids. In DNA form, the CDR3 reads TGTGCCAGCAGTGATCCCGACAGGTTGAACACTGAAGCTTTCTTT. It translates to CASSDPDRLNTEAFF.

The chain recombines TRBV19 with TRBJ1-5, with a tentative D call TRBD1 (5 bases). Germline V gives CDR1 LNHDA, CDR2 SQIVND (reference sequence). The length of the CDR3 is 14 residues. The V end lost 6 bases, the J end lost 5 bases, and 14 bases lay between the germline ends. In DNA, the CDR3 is TGTGCCAGTAGCACCACAGGTTCGGATCAGCCCCAGCATTTT. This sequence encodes CASSTTGSDQPQHF. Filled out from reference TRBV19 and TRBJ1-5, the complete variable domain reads DGGITQSPKYLFRKEGQNVTLSCEQNLNHDAMYWYRQDPGQGLRLIYYSQIVNDFQKGDIAEGYSVSREKKESFPLTVTSAQKNPTAFYLCASSTTGSDQPQHFGDGTRLSIL.

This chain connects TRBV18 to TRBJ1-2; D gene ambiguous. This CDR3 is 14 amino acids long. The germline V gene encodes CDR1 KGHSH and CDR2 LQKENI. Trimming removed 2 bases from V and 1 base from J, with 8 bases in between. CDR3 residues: CASSPVVGNYGYTF. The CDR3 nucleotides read TGTGCCAGCTCACCAGTCGTCGGTAACTATGGCTACACCTTC.

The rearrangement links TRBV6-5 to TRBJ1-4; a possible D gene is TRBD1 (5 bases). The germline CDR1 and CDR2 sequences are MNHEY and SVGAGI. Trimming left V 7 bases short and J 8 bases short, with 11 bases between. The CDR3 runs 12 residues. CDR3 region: CASTKRGEKLFF. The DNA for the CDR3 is TGTGCCAGCACCAAGCGGGGGGAAAAACTGTTTTTT.

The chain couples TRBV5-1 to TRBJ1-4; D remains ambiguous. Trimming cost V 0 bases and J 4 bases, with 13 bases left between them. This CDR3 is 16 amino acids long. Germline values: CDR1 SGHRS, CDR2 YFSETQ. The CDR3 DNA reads TGCGCCAGCAGCTTGGATGCCGGTGGCGGTAATGAAAAACTGTTTTTT. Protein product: CASSLDAGGGNEKLFF. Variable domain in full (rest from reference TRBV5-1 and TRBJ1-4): KAGVTQTPRYLIKTRGQQVTLSCSPISGHRSVSWYQQTPGQGLQFLFEYFSETQRNKGNFPGRFSGRQFSNSRSEMNVSTLELGDSALYLCASSLDAGGGNEKLFFGSGTQLSVL.